Shown below are 9 T cell receptor beta chains from a single sample sequenced in a study of a mutant IDH1 vaccine in newly diagnosed glioma. Time point given: week 5, during vaccination. Vaccine doses each comprised 300 ug of mutant IDH1 20-mer peptide, with topical imiquimod. These receptors have no known antigen. Only in-frame clones appear in the TCRdb table, and some are missing; sequencing was by immunoSEQ multiplex PCR. The sample includes about 38,000 clones, approximately 80% of them seen just once. This material consisted of PBMCs, taken from a glioma patient whose treatment included an IDH1 peptide vaccine. These receptors were collected from a man between 40 and 49 years old with glioma.

The chain couples TRBV2 to TRBJ2-5, with TRBD1 matching over 8 bases. The junction had 4 bases not matched to a gene; V was cut back by 6 bases and J by 4 bases. The CDR3 runs to 13 residues. Germline CDR1 SNHLY, CDR2 FYNNEI. This chain's CDR3 is CASRDREVETQYF. Here the CDR3 DNA reads TGTGCCAGCAGGGACAGGGAGGTAGAGACCCAGTACTTC.

This chain links TRBV5-6 with TRBJ2-1; TRBD1 is a possible D gene (6 bases). V was cut by 7 bases and J by 10 bases, with 18 bases left in between. CDR3 length: 13 residues. Germline-derived CDR1 and CDR2 are SGHDT and YYEEEE. The CDR3 protein is CASSRLQGQEQFF. In DNA, the CDR3 is TGTGCCAGCTCCCGACTACAGGGTCAGGAGCAGTTCTTC.

The chain recombines TRBV6-1 with TRBJ2-7; 7 bases align to TRBD1. This CDR3 spans 13 amino acids. V trimming: 2 bases; J trimming: 4 bases; junction bases outside the gene matches: 2. Per the germline V gene, CDR1 is MNHNS and CDR2 is SASEGT. The CDR3 bases are TGTGCCAGCAGTGAATACAGGGGTTACGAGCAGTACTTC. It yields the protein CASSEYRGYEQYF.

V gene TRBV7-9 combines with J gene TRBJ2-5, with D possibly called TRBD1 or TRBD2 (6 bases each). The CDR3 has 16 residues. Germline V gene lookup returns CDR1 SEHNR and CDR2 FQNEAQ (reference sequence). V lost 2 bases and J 5 bases, leaving 18 bases between the germline ends. Written as DNA, the CDR3 is TGTGCCAGCAGCTTACCTCTGGGGGGCGCGGGGGAGACCCAGTACTTC. It codes for CASSLPLGGAGETQYF.

The V gene is TRBV4-1, the J gene TRBJ1-2; D is ambiguous. V lost 0 bases to trimming and J lost 4 bases, with 9 bases between them. Germline V gene data show CDR1 as MGHRA and CDR2 as YSYEKL. The CDR3 totals 14 residues. The CDR3 coding sequence is TGCGCCAGCAGCCAAGATCCCAGCCGCTATGGCTACACCTTC. Residues: CASSQDPSRYGYTF.

The sample holds a few counts of this clone. The V and J genes are TRBV10-2 and TRBJ1-1; D not resolved. The CDR3 totals 14 residues. Trimming pared 3 bases from V and 0 bases from J, leaving 8 bases between. The germline V gene encodes CDR1 WSHSY and CDR2 SAAADI. The CDR3 region is CASSDGRLNTEAFF. CDR3 in DNA: TGCGCCAGCAGTGACGGCAGATTGAACACTGAAGCTTTCTTT.

The rearrangement links TRBV21-1 to TRBJ1-5; the table's D gene call, TRBD1, was not cross checked with the DNA. TRBV21-1 is tagged as a pseudogene. The CDR3 contains 18 residues. The CDR3 loop is CASSPRRRDRGPHQPQHF. The CDR3 DNA is TGTGCCAGCAGCCCTAGAAGGCGGGACAGGGGGCCCCATCAGCCCCAGCATTTT.

The chain combines TRBV4-2 with TRBJ2-5, with a weak D call TRBD2 (5 bases). The CDR3 contains 15 residues. Germline V gene sequence: CDR1 LGHNA, CDR2 YNFKEQ. The V gene lost 3 bases and the J gene lost 0 bases, with 11 bases spanning the gap. The CDR3 here is CASSQKAGNQETQYF. CDR3 coding DNA: TGTGCCAGCAGCCAGAAGGCCGGGAACCAAGAGACCCAGTACTTC.

The chain is built from TRBV30 and TRBJ2-7; maybe TRBD1 (6 bases). The CDR3 has 13 residues. CDR1 and CDR2 (germline): GTSNPN, SVGIG (reference sequence). V dropped 1 base and J dropped 6 bases, with 13 bases sitting between them. The CDR3 loop is CAWSGGQGFEQYF. CDR3 sequence (DNA): TGTGCCTGGAGTGGGGGGCAGGGGTTCGAGCAGTACTTC.